These 6 T cell receptor beta chains originate from one sample sequenced in a study of T cell responses to AZD1222 COVID-19 vaccine. The assay was immunoSEQ multiplex PCR, and TCRdb's table has in-frame clones only and misses some. This repertoire shows around 180,000 clones, roughly 92% found once; its top ten account for 1.6%. Sequencing used peripheral blood, obtained 28 days after the second AZD1222 dose. The receptor set was obtained from an adult who received the AZD1222 COVID-19 vaccine.

This clone occurred a few times. The V call is TRBV11-2, the J call TRBJ1-2; D remains unclear. V lost 5 bases and J 1 base, leaving 11 bases between the germline ends. The length of the CDR3 is 14 residues. Germline V gene data show CDR1 as SGHAT and CDR2 as FQNNGV. CDR3 protein: CASSALWGNYGYTF. The CDR3 bases are TGTGCCAGCAGCGCTCTTTGGGGTAACTATGGCTACACCTTC.

This chain uses TRBV30 with TRBJ1-1; 12 nucleotides align to TRBD1. V shed 3 bases, J shed 1 base, and the junction held 12 bases outside the gene matches. This CDR3 comprises 18 residues. From germline, CDR1 is GTSNPN and CDR2 SVGIG (reference sequence). The CDR3 sequence is CAWSVLVGQGAGNTEAFF. DNA for the CDR3: TGTGCCTGGAGCGTTCTAGTGGGACAGGGGGCGGGGAACACTGAAGCTTTCTTT.

The gene calls are TRBV7-6 and TRBJ1-6; possible D gene TRBD1, 5 bases. CDR3 length: 14 residues. Trimming took off 0 bases at V and 9 bases at J, with 9 bases between the two ends. CDR1 SGHVS and CDR2 FNYEAQ come from the germline V gene. CDR3 sequence: CASSLAGAGSPLHF. CDR3 DNA sequence: TGTGCCAGCAGCTTAGCCGGGGCGGGTTCACCCCTCCACTTT. Using reference TRBV7-6 and TRBJ1-6 for the parts outside the CDR3, the full variable domain is GAGVSQSPRYKVTKRGQDVALRCDPISGHVSLYWYRQALGQGPEFLTYFNYEAQQDKSGLPNDRFSAERPEGSISTLTIQRTEQRDSAMYRCASSLAGAGSPLHFGNGTRLTVT.

The chain couples TRBV28 to TRBJ2-7; 10 positions agree with TRBD1. Unmatched junction bases numbered 6, after V lost 8 bases and J lost 2 bases. This CDR3 is 14 amino acids long. Germline V gives CDR1 MDHEN, CDR2 SYDVKM. CDR3 nucleotides: TGTGCCAGCGTCCTCGGGACAGGGGCCTACGAGCAGTACTTC. Its protein product is CASVLGTGAYEQYF.

The V gene is TRBV12-5, the J gene TRBJ1-2; D not certain. Germline V gives CDR1 LGHNT, CDR2 FRNRAP. CDR3 size: 15 residues. Trimming left V 1 base short and J 4 bases short, with 13 bases between. The CDR3 DNA follows: TGTGCTAGTGGTTTGGCCCCGGACTCCCTCTATGGCTACACCTTC. As protein: CASGLAPDSLYGYTF. Filled out from reference TRBV12-5 and TRBJ1-2, the complete variable domain reads DARVTQTPRHKVTEMGQEVTMRCQPILGHNTVFWYRQTMMQGLELLAYFRNRAPLDDSGMPKDRFSAEMPDATLATLKIQPSEPRDSAVYFCASGLAPDSLYGYTFGSGTRLTVV.

This rearrangement joins TRBV3-1 (or the pseudogene TRBV3-2) to TRBJ2-1, with 8 nucleotides matching TRBD2. With V trimmed by 5 bases and J by 6 bases, 12 bases remained unmatched. Germline-derived CDR1 and CDR2 are LGHDT and YNNKEL (reference sequence). The CDR3 consists of 16 residues. The CDR3 loop reads CASSKRMAAGVNEQFF. CDR3 DNA sequence: TGTGCCAGCAGCAAAAGGATGGCAGCGGGGGTCAATGAGCAGTTCTTC.